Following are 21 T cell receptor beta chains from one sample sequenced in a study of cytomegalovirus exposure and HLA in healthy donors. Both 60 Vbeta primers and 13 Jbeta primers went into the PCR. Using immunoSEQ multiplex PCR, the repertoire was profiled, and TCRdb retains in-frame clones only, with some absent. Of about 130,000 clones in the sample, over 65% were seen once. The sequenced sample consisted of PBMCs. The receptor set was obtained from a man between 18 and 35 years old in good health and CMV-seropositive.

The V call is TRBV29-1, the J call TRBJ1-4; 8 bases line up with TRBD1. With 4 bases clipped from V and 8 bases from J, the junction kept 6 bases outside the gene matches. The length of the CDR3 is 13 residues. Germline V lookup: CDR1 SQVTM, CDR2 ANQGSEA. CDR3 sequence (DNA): TGCAGCGTTGTGGGGCAGGGGGCGGAAAAACTGTTTTTT. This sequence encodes CSVVGQGAEKLFF.

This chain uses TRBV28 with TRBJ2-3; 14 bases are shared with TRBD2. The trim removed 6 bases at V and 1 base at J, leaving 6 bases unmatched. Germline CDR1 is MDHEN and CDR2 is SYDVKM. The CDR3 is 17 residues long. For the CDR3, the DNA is TGTGCCAGCAGAGGACTAGCGGGAGGTTGGGGCACAGATACGCAGTATTTT. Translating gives CASRGLAGGWGTDTQYF.

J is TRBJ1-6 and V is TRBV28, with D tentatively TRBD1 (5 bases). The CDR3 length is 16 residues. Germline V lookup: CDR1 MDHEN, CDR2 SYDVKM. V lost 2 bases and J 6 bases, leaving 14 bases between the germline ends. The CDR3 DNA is TGTGCCAGCAGTTTAATCATCCCGGGGGGTAATTCACCCCTCCACTTT. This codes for CASSLIIPGGNSPLHF.

The chain's CDR3 is CASSPRAPVGSISAYNEQFF. DNA for the CDR3: TGCGCCAGCAGCCCCCGGGCGCCGGTCGGGAGTATATCAGCCTACAATGAGCAGTTCTTC. J is TRBJ2-1 and V is TRBV4-1; tentative D call: TRBD2 (6 bases). V was shortened by 4 bases and J by 2 bases, with 27 bases between the two germline ends. CDR1 is MGHRA and CDR2 is YSYEKL in the germline V gene. CDR3 length: 20 amino acids.

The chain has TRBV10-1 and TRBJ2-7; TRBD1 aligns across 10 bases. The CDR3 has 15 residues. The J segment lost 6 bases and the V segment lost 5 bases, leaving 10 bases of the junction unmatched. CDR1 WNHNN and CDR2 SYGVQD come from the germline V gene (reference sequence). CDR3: CASSLSGTGAREQYF. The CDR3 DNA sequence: TGCGCCAGCAGTCTTTCCGGGACAGGGGCGCGCGAGCAGTACTTC.

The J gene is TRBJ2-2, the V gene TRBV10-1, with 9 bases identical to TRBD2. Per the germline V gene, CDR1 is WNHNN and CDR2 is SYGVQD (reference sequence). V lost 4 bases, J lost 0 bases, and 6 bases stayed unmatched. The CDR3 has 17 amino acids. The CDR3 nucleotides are TGCGCCAGCAGTGTTCTGAGGACTAGCGCGAACACCGGGGAGCTGTTTTTT. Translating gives CASSVLRTSANTGELFF.

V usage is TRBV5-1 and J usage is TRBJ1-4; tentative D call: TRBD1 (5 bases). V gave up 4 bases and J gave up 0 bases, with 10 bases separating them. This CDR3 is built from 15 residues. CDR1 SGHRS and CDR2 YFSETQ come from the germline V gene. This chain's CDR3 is CASSGRGATNEKLFF. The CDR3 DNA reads TGCGCCAGCAGCGGGAGGGGTGCAACTAATGAAAAACTGTTTTTT. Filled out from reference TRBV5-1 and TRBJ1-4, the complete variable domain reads KAGVTQTPRYLIKTRGQQVTLSCSPISGHRSVSWYQQTPGQGLQFLFEYFSETQRNKGNFPGRFSGRQFSNSRSEMNVSTLELGDSALYLCASSGRGATNEKLFFGSGTQLSVL.

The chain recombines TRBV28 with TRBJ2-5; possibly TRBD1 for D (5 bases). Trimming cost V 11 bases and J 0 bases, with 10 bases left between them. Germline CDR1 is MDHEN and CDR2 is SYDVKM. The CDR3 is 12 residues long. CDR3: CACQGYQETQYF. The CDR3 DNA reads TGTGCCTGTCAGGGTTACCAAGAGACCCAGTACTTC.

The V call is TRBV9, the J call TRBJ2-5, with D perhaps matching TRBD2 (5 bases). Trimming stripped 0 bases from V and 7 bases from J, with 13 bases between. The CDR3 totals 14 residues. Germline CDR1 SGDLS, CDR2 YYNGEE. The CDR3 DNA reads TGTGCCAGCAGCGTAGGTCGTCCAGGAGGGACCCAGTACTTC. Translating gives CASSVGRPGGTQYF.

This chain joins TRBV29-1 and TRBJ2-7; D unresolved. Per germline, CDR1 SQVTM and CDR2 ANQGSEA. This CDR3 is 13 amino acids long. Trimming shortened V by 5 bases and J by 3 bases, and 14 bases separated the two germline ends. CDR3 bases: TGCAGCGTTATTGCGGAGACCCTCTACGAGCAGTACTTC. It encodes CSVIAETLYEQYF.

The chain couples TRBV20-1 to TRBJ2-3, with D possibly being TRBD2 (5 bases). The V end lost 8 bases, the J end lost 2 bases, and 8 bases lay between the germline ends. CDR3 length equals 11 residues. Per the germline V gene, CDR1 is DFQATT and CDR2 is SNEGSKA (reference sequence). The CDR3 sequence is CSSGATDTQYF. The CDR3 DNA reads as TGCAGTAGCGGAGCCACAGATACGCAGTATTTT.

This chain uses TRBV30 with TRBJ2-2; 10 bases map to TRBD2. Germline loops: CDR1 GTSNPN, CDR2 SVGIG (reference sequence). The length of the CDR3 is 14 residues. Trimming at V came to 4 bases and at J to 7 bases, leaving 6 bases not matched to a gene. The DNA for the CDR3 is TGTGCCTGGACTAGCGGGAGAGTCCACGGGGAGCTGTTTTTT. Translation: CAWTSGRVHGELFF.

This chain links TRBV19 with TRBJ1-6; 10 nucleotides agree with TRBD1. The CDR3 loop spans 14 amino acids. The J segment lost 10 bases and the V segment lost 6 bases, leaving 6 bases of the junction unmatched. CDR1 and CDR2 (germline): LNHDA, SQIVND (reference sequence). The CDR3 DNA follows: TGTGCCAGTAGGGTGACAGGGGGCGAATCACCCCTCCACTTT. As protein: CASRVTGGESPLHF.

CDR3: CASSLTGPTYNEQFF. CDR3 in DNA: TGCGCCAGCAGCCTGACAGGGCCAACCTACAATGAGCAGTTCTTC. V gene TRBV5-1 combines with J gene TRBJ2-1, with TRBD1 matching over 7 bases. This CDR3 region has 15 residues. From germline, CDR1 is SGHRS and CDR2 YFSETQ. V was clipped by 4 bases and J by 2 bases; unmatched bases: 6.

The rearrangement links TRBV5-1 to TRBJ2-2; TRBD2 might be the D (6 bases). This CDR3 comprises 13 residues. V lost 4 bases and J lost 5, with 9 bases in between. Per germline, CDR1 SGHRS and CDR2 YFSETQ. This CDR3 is CASSAGTTGELFF. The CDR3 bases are TGCGCCAGCAGCGCTGGGACTACCGGGGAGCTGTTTTTT.

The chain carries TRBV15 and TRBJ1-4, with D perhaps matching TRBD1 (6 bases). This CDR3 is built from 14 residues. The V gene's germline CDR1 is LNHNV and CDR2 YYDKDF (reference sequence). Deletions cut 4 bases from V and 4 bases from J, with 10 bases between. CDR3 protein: CATSMDRNNEKLFF. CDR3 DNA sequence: TGTGCCACCAGCATGGACAGAAATAATGAAAAACTGTTTTTT.

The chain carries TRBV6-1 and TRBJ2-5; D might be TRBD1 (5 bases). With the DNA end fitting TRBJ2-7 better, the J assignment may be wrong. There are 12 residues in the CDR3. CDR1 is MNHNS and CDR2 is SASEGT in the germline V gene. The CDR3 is CASTDRIYEQYF. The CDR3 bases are TGTGCCAGCACCGACAGAATCTACGAGCAGTACTTC.

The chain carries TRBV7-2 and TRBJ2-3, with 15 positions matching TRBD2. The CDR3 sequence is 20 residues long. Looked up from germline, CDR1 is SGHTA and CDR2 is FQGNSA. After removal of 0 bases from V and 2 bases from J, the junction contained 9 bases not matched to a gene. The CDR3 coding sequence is TGTGCCAGCAGCTTAGCTCCCTCCGGACTAGCGGGAGGGTACACAGATACGCAGTATTTT. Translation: CASSLAPSGLAGGYTDTQYF.

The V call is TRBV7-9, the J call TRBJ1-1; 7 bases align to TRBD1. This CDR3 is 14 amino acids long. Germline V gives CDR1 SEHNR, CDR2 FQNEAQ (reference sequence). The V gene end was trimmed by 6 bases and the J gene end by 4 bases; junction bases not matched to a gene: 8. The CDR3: CASRPPGGSTEAFF. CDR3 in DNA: TGTGCCAGCAGGCCTCCAGGGGGGAGCACTGAAGCTTTCTTT. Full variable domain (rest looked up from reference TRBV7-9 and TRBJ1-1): DTGVSQNPRHKITKRGQNVTFRCDPISEHNRLYWYRQTLGQGPEFLTYFQNEAQLEKSRLLSDRFSAERPKGSFSTLEIQRTEQGDSAMYLCASRPPGGSTEAFFGQGTRLTVV.

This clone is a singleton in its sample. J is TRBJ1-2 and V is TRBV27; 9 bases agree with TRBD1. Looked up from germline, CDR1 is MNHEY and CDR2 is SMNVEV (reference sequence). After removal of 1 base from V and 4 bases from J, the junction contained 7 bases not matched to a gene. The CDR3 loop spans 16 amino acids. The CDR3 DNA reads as TGTGCCAGCAGTTTATTCACAGGGGGCGGTGTCTATGGCTACACCTTC. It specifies CASSLFTGGGVYGYTF.

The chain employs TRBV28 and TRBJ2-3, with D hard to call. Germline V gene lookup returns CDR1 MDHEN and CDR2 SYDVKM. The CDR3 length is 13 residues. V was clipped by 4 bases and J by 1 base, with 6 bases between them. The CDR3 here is CASSSEGTDTQYF. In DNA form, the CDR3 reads TGTGCCAGCAGTTCAGAGGGCACAGATACGCAGTATTTT.